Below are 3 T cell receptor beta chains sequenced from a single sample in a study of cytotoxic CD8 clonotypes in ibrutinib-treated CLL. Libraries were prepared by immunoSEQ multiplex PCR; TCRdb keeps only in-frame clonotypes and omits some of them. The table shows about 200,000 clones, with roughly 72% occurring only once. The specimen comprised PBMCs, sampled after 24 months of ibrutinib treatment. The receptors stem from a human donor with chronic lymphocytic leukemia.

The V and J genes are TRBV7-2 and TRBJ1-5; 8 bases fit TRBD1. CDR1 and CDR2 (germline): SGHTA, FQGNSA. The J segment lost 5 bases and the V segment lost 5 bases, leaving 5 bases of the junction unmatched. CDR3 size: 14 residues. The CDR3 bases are TGTGCCAGCAGCGCGGACAGGGCCCATCAGCCCCAGCATTTT. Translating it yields CASSADRAHQPQHF.

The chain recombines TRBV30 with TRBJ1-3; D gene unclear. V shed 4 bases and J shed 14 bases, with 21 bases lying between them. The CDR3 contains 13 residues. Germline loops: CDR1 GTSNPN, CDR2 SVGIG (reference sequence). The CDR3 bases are TGTGCCTGGAAAAGGTGGGCGGCAGACGACTTATATTTT. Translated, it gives CAWKRWAADDLYF.

The CDR3 DNA is TGTGCCAGCAGCTTTGGACTAGCGGCGTACGAGCAGTACTTC. It yields the protein CASSFGLAAYEQYF. The chain joins TRBV11-2 to TRBJ2-7; 10 bases are shared with TRBD2. V shed 3 bases, J shed 4 bases, and the junction held 3 bases outside the gene matches. Germline values: CDR1 SGHAT, CDR2 FQNNGV. The CDR3 totals 14 residues. Drawing the rest from reference TRBV11-2 and TRBJ2-7, the complete variable domain is EAGVAQSPRYKIIEKRQSVAFWCNPISGHATLYWYQQILGQGPKLLIQFQNNGVVDDSQLPKDRFSAERLKGVDSTLKIQPAKLEDSAVYLCASSFGLAAYEQYFGPGTRLTVT.